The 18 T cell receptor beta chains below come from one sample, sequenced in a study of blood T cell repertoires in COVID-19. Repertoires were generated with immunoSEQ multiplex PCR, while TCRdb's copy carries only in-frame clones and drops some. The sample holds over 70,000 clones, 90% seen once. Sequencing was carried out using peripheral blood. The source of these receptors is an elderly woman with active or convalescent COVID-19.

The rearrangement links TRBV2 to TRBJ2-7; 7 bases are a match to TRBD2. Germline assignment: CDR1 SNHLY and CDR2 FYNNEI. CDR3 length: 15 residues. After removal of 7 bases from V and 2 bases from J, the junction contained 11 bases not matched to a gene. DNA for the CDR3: TGTGCCAGCACGAGCCGGGGAGCGGGAACCTACGAGCAGTACTTC. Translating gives CASTSRGAGTYEQYF.

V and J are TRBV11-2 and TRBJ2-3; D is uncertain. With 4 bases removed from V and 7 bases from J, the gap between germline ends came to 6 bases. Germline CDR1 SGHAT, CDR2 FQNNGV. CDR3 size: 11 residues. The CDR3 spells CASSSGYTQYF. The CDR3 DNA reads TGTGCCAGCAGCTCCGGTTATACGCAGTATTTT.

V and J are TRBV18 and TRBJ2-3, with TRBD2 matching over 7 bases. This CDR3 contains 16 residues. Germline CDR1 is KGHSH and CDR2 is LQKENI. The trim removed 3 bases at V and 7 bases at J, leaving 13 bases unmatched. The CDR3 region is CASSPPGGAGEYTQYF. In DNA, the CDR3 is TGTGCCAGCTCACCTCCCGGAGGTGCGGGAGAGTATACGCAGTATTTT.

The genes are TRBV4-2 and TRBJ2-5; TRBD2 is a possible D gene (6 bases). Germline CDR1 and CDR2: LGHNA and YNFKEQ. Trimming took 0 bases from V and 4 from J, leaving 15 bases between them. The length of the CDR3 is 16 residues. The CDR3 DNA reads TGTGCCAGCAGCCAAGATAATTCGGGGGTCGGAGAGACCCAGTACTTC. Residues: CASSQDNSGVGETQYF.

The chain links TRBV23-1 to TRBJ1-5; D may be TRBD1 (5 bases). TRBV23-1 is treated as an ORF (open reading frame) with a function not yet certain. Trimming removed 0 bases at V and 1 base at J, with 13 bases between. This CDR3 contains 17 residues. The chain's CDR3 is CASSQSGQGMSNQPQHF. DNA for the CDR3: TGCGCCAGCAGTCAATCTGGGCAGGGTATGAGCAATCAGCCCCAGCATTTT.

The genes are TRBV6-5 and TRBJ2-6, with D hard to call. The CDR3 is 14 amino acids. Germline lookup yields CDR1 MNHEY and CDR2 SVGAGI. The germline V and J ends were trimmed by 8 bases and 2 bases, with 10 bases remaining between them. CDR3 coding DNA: TGTGCCAGCTCTCAGACTGCTGGGGCCAACGTCCTGACTTTC. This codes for CASSQTAGANVLTF.

The chain's CDR3 is CASRRAGVVNGELFF. The CDR3 nucleotides read TGTGCCAGCAGACGAGCGGGGGTCGTAAACGGGGAGCTGTTTTTT. V usage is TRBV28 and J usage is TRBJ2-2; 8 bases fit TRBD2. CDR3 length: 15 amino acids. Germline assignment: CDR1 MDHEN and CDR2 SYDVKM. Germline trimming cut 6 bases from V and 7 bases from J; bases unmatched to any gene: 10.

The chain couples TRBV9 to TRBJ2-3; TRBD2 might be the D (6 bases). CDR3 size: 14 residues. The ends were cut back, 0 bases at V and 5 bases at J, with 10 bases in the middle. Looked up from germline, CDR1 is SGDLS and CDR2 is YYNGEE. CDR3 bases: TGTGCCAGCAGCGTAGGTTCGGGAGAAGATACGCAGTATTTT. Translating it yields CASSVGSGEDTQYF.

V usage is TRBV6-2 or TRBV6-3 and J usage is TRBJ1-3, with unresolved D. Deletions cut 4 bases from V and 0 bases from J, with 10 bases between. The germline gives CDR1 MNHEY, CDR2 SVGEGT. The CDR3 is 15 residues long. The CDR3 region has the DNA TGTGCCAGCAGTTCGGTTCTAAGCTCTGGAAACACCATATATTTT. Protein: CASSSVLSSGNTIYF.

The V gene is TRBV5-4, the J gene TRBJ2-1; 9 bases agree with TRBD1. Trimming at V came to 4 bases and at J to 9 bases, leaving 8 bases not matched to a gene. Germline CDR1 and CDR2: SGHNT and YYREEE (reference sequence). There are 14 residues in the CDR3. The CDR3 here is CASSRTGEGSEQFF. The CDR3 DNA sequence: TGTGCCAGCAGCCGGACAGGGGAGGGGAGTGAGCAGTTCTTC.

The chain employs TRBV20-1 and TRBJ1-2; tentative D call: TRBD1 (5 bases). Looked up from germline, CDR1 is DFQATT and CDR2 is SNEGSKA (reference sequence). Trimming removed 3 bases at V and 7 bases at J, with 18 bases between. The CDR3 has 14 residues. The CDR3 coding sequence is TGCAGTGCTAGTTTATCCCTCCAGGGAAGTGGCTACACCTTC. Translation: CSASLSLQGSGYTF.

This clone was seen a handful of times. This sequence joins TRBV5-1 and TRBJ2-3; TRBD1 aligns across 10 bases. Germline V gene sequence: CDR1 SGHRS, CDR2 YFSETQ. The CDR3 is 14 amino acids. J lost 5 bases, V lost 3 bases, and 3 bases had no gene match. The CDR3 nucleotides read TGCGCCAGCAGCTACGGGACAGGGGAAGATACGCAGTATTTT. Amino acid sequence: CASSYGTGEDTQYF. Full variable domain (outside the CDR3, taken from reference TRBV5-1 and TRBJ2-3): KAGVTQTPRYLIKTRGQQVTLSCSPISGHRSVSWYQQTPGQGLQFLFEYFSETQRNKGNFPGRFSGRQFSNSRSEMNVSTLELGDSALYLCASSYGTGEDTQYFGPGTRLTVL.

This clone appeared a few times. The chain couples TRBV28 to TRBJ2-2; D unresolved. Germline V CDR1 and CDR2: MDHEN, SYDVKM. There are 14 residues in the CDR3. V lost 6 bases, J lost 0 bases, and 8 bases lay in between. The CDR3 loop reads CASRLITNTGELFF. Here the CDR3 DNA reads TGTGCCAGCAGACTTATCACGAACACCGGGGAGCTGTTTTTT.

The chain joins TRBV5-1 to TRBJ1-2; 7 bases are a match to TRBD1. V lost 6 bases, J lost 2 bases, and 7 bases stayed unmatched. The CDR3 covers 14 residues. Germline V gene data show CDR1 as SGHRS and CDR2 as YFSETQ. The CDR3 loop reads CASTQRQGNYGYTF. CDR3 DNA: TGCGCCAGCACCCAAAGACAGGGCAACTATGGCTACACCTTC.

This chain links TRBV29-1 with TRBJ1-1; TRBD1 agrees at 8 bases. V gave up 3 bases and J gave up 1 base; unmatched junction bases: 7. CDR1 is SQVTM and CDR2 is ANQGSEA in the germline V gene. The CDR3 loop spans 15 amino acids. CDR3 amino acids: CSVEGDRGRNTEAFF. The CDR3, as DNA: TGCAGCGTTGAGGGAGACAGGGGCCGGAACACTGAAGCTTTCTTT.

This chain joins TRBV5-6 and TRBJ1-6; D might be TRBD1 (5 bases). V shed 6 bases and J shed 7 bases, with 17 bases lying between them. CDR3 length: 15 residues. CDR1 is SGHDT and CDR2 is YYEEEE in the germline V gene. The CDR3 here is CASTAGGNLNSPLHF. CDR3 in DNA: TGTGCCAGCACCGCCGGGGGAAATCTAAATTCACCCCTCCACTTT.

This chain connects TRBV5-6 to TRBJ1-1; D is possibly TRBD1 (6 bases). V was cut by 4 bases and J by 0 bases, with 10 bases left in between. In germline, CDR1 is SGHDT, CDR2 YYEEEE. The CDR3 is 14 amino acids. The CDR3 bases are TGTGCCAGCAGCGCCAGGGGAGTGAACACTGAAGCTTTCTTT. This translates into CASSARGVNTEAFF.

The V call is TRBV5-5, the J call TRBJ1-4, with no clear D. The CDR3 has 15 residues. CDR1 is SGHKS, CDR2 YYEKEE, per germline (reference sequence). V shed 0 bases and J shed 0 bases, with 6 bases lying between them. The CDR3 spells CASSLDGATNEKLFF. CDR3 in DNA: TGTGCCAGCAGCTTGGATGGAGCAACTAATGAAAAACTGTTTTTT.